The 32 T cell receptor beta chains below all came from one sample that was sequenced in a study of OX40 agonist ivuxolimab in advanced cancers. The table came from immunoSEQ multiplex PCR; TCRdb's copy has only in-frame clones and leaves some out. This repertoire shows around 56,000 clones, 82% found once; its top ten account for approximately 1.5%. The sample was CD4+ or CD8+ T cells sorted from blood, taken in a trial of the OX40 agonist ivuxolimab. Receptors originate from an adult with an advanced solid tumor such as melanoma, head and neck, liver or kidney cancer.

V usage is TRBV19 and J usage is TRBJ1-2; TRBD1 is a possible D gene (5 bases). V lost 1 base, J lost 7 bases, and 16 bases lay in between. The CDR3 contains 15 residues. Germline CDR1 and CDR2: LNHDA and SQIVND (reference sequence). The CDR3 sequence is CASSIASAGSGGYTF. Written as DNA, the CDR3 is TGTGCCAGTAGTATAGCGTCCGCAGGGTCGGGTGGCTACACCTTC.

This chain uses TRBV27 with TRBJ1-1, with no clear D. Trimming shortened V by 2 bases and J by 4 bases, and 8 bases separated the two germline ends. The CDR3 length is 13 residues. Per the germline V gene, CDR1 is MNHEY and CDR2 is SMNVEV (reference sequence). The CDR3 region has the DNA TGTGCCAGCAGTTTAGCGGACGGCACTGAAGCTTTCTTT. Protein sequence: CASSLADGTEAFF.

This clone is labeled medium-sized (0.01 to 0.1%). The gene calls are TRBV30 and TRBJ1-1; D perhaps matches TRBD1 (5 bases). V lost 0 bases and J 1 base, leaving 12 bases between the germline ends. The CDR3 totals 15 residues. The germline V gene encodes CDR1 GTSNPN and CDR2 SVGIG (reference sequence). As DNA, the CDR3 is TGTGCCTGGAGTGTAGGGGTGTACGGGAACACTGAAGCTTTCTTT. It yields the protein CAWSVGVYGNTEAFF.

Here the CDR3 reads CAISREALDTQYF. The CDR3 nucleotides are TGTGCCATTTCACGGGAGGCCTTAGATACGCAGTATTTT. J is TRBJ2-3 and V is TRBV10-3; 7 bases match TRBD2. CDR3 size: 13 residues. With 9 bases clipped from V and 5 bases from J, the junction kept 8 bases outside the gene matches. CDR1 is ENHRY, CDR2 SYGVKD, per germline.

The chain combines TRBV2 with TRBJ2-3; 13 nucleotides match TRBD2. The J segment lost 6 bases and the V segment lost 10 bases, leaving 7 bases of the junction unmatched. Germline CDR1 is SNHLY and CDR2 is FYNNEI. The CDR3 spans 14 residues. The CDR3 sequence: CATVLAGGPDTQYF. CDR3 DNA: TGTGCCACCGTACTAGCGGGAGGGCCCGATACGCAGTATTTT.

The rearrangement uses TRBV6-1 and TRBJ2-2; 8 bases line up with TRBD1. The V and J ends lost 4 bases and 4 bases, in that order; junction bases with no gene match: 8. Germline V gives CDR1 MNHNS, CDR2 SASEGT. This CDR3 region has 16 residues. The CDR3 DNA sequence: TGTGCCAGCAGTGTGAGACAGGGGTATACCACCGGGGAGCTGTTTTTT. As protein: CASSVRQGYTTGELFF.

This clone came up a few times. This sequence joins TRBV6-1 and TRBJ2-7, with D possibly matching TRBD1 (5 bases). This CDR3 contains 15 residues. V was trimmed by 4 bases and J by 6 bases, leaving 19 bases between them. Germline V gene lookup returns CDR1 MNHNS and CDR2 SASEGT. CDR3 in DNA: TGTGCCAGCAGTGGGCAGCAGGGTGGAATCGGCGAGCAGTACTTC. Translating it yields CASSGQQGGIGEQYF.

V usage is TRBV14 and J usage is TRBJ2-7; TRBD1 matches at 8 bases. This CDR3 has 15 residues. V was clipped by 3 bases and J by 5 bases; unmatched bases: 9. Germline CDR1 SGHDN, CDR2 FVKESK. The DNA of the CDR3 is TGTGCCAGCAGCCAGGAGAGGCAGGGGGCAAACGAGCAGTACTTC. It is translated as CASSQERQGANEQYF.

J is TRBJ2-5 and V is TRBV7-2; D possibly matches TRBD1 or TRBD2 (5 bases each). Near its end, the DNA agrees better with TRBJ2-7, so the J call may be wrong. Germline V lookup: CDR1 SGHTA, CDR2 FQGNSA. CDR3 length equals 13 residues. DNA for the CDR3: TGTGCCAGCAGACCAGGGACCGCTGACGAGCAGTACTTC. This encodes CASRPGTADEQYF.

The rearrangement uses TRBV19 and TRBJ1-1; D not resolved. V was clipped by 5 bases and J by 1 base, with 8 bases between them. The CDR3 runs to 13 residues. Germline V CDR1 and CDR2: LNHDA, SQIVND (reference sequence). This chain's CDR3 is CASSRRGNTEAFF. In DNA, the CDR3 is TGTGCCAGTAGTCGGCGGGGGAACACTGAAGCTTTCTTT.

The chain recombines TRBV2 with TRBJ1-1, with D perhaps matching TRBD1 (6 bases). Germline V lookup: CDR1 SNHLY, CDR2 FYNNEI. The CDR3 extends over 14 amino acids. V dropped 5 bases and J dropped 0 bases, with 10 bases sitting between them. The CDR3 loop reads CASSLTGLNTEAFF. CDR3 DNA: TGTGCCAGCAGTCTAACAGGGTTGAACACTGAAGCTTTCTTT.

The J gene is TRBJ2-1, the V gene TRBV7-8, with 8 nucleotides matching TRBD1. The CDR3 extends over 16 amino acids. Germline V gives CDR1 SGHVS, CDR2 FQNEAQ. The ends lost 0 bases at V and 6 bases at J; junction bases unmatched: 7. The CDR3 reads CASSLAAQGALNEQFF. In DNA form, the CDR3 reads TGTGCCAGCAGCTTAGCGGCGCAGGGGGCCCTCAATGAGCAGTTCTTC.

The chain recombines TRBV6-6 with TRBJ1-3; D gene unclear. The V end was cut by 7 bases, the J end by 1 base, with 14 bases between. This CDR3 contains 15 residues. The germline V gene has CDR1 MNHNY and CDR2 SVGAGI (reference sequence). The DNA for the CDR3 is TGTGCCAGCACCTTGTCAATGGGATCTGGAAACACCATATATTTT. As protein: CASTLSMGSGNTIYF.

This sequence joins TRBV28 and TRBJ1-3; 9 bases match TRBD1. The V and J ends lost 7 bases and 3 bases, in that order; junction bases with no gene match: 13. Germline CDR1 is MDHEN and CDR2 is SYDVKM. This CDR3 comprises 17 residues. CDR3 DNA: TGTGCCAGCATGTCCCAGCTTACAGGGGGCGGTGGAAACACCATATATTTT. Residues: CASMSQLTGGGGNTIYF.

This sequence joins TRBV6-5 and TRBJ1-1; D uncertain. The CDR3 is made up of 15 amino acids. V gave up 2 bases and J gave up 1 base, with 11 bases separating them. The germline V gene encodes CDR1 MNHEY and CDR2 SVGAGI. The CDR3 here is CASSYSRSGNTEAFF. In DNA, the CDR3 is TGTGCCAGCAGTTACAGTCGGTCCGGGAACACTGAAGCTTTCTTT.

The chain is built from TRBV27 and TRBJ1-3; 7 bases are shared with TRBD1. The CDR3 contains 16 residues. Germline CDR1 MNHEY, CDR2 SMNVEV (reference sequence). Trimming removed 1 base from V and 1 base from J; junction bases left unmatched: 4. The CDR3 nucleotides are TGTGCCAGCAGTTTATACGGGACAGATTCTGGAAACACCATATATTTT. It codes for CASSLYGTDSGNTIYF.

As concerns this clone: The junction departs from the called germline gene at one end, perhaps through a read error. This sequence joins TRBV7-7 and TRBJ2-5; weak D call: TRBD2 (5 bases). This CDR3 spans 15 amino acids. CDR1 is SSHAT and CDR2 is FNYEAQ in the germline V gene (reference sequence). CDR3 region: CASSRSWTSQETQYF. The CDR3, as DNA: TGTGCTAGCAGTAGATCTTGGACTTCCCAAGAGACCCAGTACTTC.

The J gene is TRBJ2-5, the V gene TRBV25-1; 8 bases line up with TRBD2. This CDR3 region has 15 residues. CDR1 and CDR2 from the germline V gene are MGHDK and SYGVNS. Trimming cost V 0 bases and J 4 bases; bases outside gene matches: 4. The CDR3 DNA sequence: TGTGCCAGCAGTGAATATACTAGCGGCATAGAGACCCAGTACTTC. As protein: CASSEYTSGIETQYF.

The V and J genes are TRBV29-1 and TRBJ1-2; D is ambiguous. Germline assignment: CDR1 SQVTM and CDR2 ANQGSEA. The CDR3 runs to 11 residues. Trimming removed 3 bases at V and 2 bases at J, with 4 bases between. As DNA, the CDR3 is TGCAGCGTTGAGGAAAACTATGGCTACACCTTC. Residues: CSVEENYGYTF.

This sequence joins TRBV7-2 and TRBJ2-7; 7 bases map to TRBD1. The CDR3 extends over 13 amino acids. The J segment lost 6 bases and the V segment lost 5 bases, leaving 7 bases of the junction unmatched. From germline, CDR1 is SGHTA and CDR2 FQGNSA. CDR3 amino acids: CASSKGAGLEQYF. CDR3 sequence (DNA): TGTGCCAGCAGCAAGGGGGCAGGCCTCGAGCAGTACTTC.

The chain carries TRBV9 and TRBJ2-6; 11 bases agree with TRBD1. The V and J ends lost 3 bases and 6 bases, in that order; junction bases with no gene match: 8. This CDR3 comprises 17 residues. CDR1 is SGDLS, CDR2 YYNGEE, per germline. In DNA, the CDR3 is TGTGCCAGCAGCGCCGGGGACAGGGGGGGCGAGGCCAACGTCCTGACTTTC. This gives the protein CASSAGDRGGEANVLTF.

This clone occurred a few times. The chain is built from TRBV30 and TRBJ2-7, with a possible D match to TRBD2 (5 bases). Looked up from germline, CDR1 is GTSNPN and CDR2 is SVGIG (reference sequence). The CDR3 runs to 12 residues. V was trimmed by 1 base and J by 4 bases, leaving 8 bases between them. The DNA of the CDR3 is TGTGCCTGGAGTGGAGGGAGTTACGAGCAGTACTTC. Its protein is CAWSGGSYEQYF.

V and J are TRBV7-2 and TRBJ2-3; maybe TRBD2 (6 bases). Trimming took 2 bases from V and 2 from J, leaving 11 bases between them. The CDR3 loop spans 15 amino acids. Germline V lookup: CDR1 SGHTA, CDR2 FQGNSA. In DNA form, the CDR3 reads TGTGCCAGCAGCTTAAGGTGGGAGGCCACAGATACGCAGTATTTT. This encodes CASSLRWEATDTQYF.

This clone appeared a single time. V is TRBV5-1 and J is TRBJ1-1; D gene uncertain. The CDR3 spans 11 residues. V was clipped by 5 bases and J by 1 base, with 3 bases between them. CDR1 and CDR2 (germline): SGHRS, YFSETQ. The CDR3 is CASSQNTEAFF. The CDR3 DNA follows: TGCGCCAGCAGTCAGAACACTGAAGCTTTCTTT.

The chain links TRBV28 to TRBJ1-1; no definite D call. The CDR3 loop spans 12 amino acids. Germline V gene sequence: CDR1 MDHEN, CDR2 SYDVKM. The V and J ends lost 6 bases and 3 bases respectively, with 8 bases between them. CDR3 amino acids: CASRFLYTEAFF. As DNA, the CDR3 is TGTGCCAGCAGGTTTTTGTACACTGAAGCTTTCTTT. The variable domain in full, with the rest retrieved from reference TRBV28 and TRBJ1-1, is DVKVTQSSRYLVKRTGEKVFLECVQDMDHENMFWYRQDPGLGLRLIYFSYDVKMKEKGDIPEGYSVSREKKERFSLILESASTNQTSMYLCASRFLYTEAFFGQGTRLTVV.

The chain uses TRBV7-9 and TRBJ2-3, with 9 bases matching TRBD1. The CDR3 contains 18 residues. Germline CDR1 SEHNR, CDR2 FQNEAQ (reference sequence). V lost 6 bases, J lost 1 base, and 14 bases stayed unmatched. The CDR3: CASSAPPGQGFGTDTQYF. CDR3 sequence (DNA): TGTGCCAGCAGTGCCCCCCCGGGACAGGGCTTTGGCACAGATACGCAGTATTTT.

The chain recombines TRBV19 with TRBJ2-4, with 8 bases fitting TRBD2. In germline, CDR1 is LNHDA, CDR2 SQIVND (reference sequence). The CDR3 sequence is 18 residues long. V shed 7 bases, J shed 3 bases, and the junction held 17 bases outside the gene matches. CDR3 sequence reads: CASTEGTGGPVGKNIQYF. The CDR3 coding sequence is TGTGCCAGTACCGAGGGAACGGGAGGGCCCGTGGGCAAAAACATTCAGTACTTC.

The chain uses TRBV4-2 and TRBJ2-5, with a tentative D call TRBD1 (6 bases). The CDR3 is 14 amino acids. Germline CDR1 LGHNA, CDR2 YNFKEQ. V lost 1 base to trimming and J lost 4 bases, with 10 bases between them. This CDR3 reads CASSQVGGGETQYF. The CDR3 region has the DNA TGTGCCAGCAGCCAAGTAGGGGGTGGAGAGACCCAGTACTTC.

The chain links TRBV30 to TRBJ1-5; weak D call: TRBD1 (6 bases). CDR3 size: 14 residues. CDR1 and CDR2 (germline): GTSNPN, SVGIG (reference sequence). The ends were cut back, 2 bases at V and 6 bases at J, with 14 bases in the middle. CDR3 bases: TGTGCCTGGAGTCCAGGGGCCGCGGGTCAGCCCCAGCATTTT. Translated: CAWSPGAAGQPQHF.

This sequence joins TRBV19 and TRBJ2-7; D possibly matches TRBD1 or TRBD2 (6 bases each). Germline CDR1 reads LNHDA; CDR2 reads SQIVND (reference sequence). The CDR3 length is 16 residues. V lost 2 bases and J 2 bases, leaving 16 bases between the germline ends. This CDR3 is CASSINAGGGTYEQYF. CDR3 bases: TGTGCCAGTAGTATAAACGCCGGAGGGGGAACCTACGAGCAGTACTTC. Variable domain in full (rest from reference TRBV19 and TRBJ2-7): DGGITQSPKYLFRKEGQNVTLSCEQNLNHDAMYWYRQDPGQGLRLIYYSQIVNDFQKGDIAEGYSVSREKKESFPLTVTSAQKNPTAFYLCASSINAGGGTYEQYFGPGTRLTVT.

The CDR3 DNA sequence: TGTGCCAGCAGCCAGAATCAGCCCCAGCATTTT. Residues: CASSQNQPQHF. The chain recombines TRBV6-6 with TRBJ1-5; D is ambiguous. The CDR3 is 11 amino acids. In germline, CDR1 is MNHNY, CDR2 SVGAGI (reference sequence). Deletions cut 6 bases from V and 4 bases from J, with 4 bases between.

The CDR3 sequence is CASSQGDSWGTEAFF. The DNA for the CDR3 is TGCGCCAGCAGCCAAGGGGACTCCTGGGGCACTGAAGCTTTCTTT. This sequence joins TRBV4-1 and TRBJ1-1, with TRBD1 as a possible D gene (5 bases). Trimming cost V 1 base and J 4 bases, with 13 bases left between them. CDR3 length equals 15 residues. Germline CDR1 reads MGHRA; CDR2 reads YSYEKL.